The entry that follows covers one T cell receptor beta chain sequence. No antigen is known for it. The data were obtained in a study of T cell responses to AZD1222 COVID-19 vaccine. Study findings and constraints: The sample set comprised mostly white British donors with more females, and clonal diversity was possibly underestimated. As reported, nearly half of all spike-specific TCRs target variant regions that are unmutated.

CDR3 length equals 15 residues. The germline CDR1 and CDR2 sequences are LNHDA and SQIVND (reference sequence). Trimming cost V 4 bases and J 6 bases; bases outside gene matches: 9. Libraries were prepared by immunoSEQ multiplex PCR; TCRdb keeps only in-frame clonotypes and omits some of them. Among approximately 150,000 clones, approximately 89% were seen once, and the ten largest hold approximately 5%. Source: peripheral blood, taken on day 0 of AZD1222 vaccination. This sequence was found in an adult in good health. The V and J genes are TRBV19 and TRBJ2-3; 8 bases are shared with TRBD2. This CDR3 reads CASSTSSGSFDTQYF. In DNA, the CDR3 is TGTGCCAGTAGTACTTCAAGCGGGAGCTTCGATACGCAGTATTTT.